Here is one T cell receptor (beta chain) with its context. Prior autoimmune disease or systemic immunosuppression barred patients. The data were obtained in a study of OX40 agonist ivuxolimab in advanced cancers. Measured with immunoSEQ multiplex PCR; TCRdb has only the in-frame clones, and not every one. The sample consists of 36,000 or so clones, roughly three quarters of them appearing once. CDR1 and CDR2 from the germline V gene are LNHDA and SQIVND (reference sequence). CDR3 length: 17 amino acids. V was trimmed by 4 bases and J by 6 bases, leaving 22 bases between them. The specimen comprised CD4+ or CD8+ T cells sorted from blood, sampled in a trial of the OX40 agonist ivuxolimab. The TCR was taken from an adult with an advanced solid tumor such as melanoma, head and neck, liver or kidney cancer. The J gene is TRBJ2-1, the V gene TRBV19; tentatively, D is TRBD1 (6 bases). In nucleotides, the CDR3 is TGTGCCAGTAGTAACCCGTGGGACAACTTACGGATCAATGAGCAGTTCTTC. Translated: CASSNPWDNLRINEQFF.